Each of the 8 T cell receptor beta chains below was sequenced from the same sample in a study of T cells in Graves' hyperthyroidism and ophthalmopathy. Researchers amplified the TCR beta CDR3 regions from RNA transcripts. The study used the HTBI primer set for a first-round RT-PCR of the TCR CDR3. TCRdb itself ran the multiplex PCR reads through MiXCR, one entry per CDR3 protein. The sample contains about 540,000 distinct CDR3 sequences, about half of which appear only once. Sequenced: peripheral blood or thyroid tissue (not recorded which). The receptors come from a woman younger than 35 with Graves' hyperthyroidism.

With respect to this clonotype: Being one base from a much bigger clone, this may be a read error. V is TRBV29-1 and J is TRBJ2-5, with 14 bases aligning to TRBD2. Germline CDR1 SQVTM, CDR2 ANQGSEA. The CDR3 covers 15 residues. Germline trimming cut 6 bases from V and 5 bases from J; bases unmatched to any gene: 8. The CDR3 nucleotides are TGCAGCGTCGACGGGACTAGCGGGAGCTTCGAGACCCAGTACTTC. This gives the protein CSVDGTSGSFETQYF.

There are a few counts of this clonotype. CDR3 bases: TGTGCCAGCAGACCGAGACAGATTAGCAATCAGCCCCAGCATTTT. Translating it yields CASRPRQISNQPQHF. The V gene is TRBV19, the J gene TRBJ1-5; D perhaps matches TRBD1 (5 bases). Germline assignment: CDR1 LNHDA and CDR2 SQIVND (reference sequence). Trimming removed 9 bases at V and 0 bases at J, with 15 bases between. This CDR3 region has 15 residues.

The chain employs TRBV29-1 and TRBJ1-2; 8 bases fit TRBD1. The CDR3 runs to 13 residues. Germline values: CDR1 SQVTM, CDR2 ANQGSEA. The J segment lost 7 bases and the V segment lost 4 bases, leaving 8 bases of the junction unmatched. The CDR3 loop is CSVVRRTGTGYTF. CDR3 in DNA: TGCAGCGTTGTGAGACGGACAGGGACTGGCTACACCTTC.

The chain employs TRBV7-2 and TRBJ2-7; D is perhaps TRBD1 or TRBD2 (5 bases each). Per the germline V gene, CDR1 is SGHTA and CDR2 is FQGNSA. The CDR3 consists of 14 residues. V was shortened by 5 bases and J by 6 bases, with 17 bases between the two germline ends. DNA of the CDR3: TGTGCCAGCAGCCAAGAGTGGGGGTTGTCCGAGCAGTACTTC. This translates into CASSQEWGLSEQYF. Using reference TRBV7-2 and TRBJ2-7 for the parts outside the CDR3, the full variable domain is GAGVSQSPSNKVTEKGKDVELRCDPISGHTALYWYRQSLGQGLEFLIYFQGNSAPDKSGLPSDRFSAERTGGSVSTLTIQRTQQEDSAVYLCASSQEWGLSEQYFGPGTRLTVT.

V gene TRBV7-9 combines with J gene TRBJ2-7; TRBD2 might be the D (6 bases). The CDR3 totals 16 residues. Germline CDR1 is SEHNR and CDR2 is FQNEAQ (reference sequence). The germline V and J ends were trimmed by 5 bases and 2 bases, with 19 bases remaining between them. The DNA for the CDR3 is TGTGCCAGCAGCCAGGAATGGCGGTCGGGGGCCTACGAGCAGTACTTC. Its translation: CASSQEWRSGAYEQYF.

This clonotype was detected only a few times. The genes are TRBV29-1 and TRBJ1-1; a possible D gene is TRBD1 (5 bases). The CDR3 totals 14 residues. Deletions cut 7 bases from V and 2 bases from J, with 17 bases between. Per germline, CDR1 SQVTM and CDR2 ANQGSEA. CDR3 in amino acids: CSARRGADNTEAFF. The CDR3 DNA is TGCAGCGCCCGACGAGGGGCTGACAACACTGAAGCTTTCTTT.

The gene calls are TRBV20-1 and TRBJ2-7, with TRBD2 matching 14 bases. CDR1 and CDR2 (germline): DFQATT, SNEGSKA (reference sequence). The CDR3 consists of 15 residues. The J segment lost 3 bases and the V segment lost 6 bases, leaving 7 bases of the junction unmatched. The CDR3 is CSARTSGRIGYEQYF. CDR3 DNA: TGCAGTGCAAGGACTAGCGGGAGGATTGGCTACGAGCAGTACTTC.

The V gene is TRBV29-1, the J gene TRBJ2-5, with D possibly TRBD2 on 5 matching bases. Germline V gene sequence: CDR1 SQVTM, CDR2 ANQGSEA. This CDR3 region has 13 residues. The ends were cut back, 6 bases at V and 7 bases at J, with 18 bases in the middle. The CDR3 spells CSVKFGLSGTQYF. The CDR3 bases are TGCAGCGTCAAATTCGGACTCTCCGGGACCCAGTACTTC.